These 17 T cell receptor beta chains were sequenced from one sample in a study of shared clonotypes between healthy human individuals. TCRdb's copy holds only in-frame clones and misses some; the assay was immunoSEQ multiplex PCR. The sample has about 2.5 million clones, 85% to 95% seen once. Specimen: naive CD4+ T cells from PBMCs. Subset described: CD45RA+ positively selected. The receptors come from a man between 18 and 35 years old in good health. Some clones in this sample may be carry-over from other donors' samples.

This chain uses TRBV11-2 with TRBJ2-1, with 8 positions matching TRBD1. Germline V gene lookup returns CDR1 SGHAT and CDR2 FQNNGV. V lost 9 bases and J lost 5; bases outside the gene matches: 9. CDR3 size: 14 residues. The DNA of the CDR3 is TGTGCCAGTCCTACAGGGGGAGTGCACAATGAGCAGTTCTTC. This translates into CASPTGGVHNEQFF.

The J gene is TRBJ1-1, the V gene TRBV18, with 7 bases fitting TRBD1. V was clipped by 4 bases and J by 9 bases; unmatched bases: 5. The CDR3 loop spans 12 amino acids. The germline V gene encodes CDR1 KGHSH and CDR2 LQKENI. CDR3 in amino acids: CASSQPGQKAFF. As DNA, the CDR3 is TGTGCCAGCTCACAACCGGGACAGAAAGCTTTCTTT.

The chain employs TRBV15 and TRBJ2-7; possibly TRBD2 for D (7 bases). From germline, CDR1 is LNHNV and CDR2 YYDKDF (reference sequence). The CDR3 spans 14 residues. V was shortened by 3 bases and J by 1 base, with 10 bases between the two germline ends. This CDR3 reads CATSRGGASYEQYF. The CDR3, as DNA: TGTGCCACCAGCAGGGGGGGGGCGTCCTACGAGCAGTACTTC.

The CDR3 bases are TGTGCCACGGGGCGAACCGGGGAGCTGTTTTTT. Protein product: CATGRTGELFF. The genes are TRBV6-6 and TRBJ2-2; D may match TRBD1 or TRBD2 (5 bases each). Trimming stripped 10 bases from V and 5 bases from J, with 8 bases between. Germline-derived CDR1 and CDR2 are MNHNY and SVGAGI (reference sequence). The CDR3 is 11 residues long.

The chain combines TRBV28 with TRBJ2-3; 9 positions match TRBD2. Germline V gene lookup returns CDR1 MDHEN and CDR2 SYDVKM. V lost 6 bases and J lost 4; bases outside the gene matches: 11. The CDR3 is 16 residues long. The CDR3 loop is CASRPLAGGISDTQYF. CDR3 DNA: TGTGCCAGCAGGCCCCTGGCGGGAGGGATTTCAGATACGCAGTATTTT.

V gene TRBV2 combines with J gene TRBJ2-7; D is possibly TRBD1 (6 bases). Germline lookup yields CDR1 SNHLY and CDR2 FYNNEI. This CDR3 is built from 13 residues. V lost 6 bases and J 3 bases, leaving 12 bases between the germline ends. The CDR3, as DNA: TGTGCCAGCAGGGCAGGGGTCGACTACGAGCAGTACTTC. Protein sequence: CASRAGVDYEQYF.

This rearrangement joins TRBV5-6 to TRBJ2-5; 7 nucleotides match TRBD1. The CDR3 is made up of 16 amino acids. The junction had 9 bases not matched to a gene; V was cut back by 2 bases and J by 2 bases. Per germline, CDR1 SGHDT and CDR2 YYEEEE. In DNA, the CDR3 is TGTGCCAGCAGCTTTCAGGGGGAGAGGATGCAAGAGACCCAGTACTTC. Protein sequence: CASSFQGERMQETQYF. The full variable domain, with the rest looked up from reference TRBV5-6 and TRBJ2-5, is DAGVTQSPTHLIKTRGQQVTLRCSPKSGHDTVSWYQQALGQGPQFIFQYYEEEERQRGNFPDRFSGHQFPNYSSELNVNALLLGDSALYLCASSFQGERMQETQYFGPGTRLLVL.

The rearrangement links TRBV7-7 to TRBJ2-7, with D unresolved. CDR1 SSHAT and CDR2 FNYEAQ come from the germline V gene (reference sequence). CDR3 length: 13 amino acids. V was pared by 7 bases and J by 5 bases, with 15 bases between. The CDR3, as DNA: TGTGCCAGCAACCTCCCCAGCGCCGACGAGCAGTACTTC. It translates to CASNLPSADEQYF.

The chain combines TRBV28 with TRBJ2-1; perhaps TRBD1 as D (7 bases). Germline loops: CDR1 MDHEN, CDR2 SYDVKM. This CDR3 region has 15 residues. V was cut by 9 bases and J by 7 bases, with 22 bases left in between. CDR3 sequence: CASVQGGGGSNEQFF. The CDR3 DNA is TGTGCCAGTGTTCAGGGTGGAGGGGGCTCGAATGAGCAGTTCTTC.

CDR3 region: CATSRDRWESNEKLFF. The CDR3 bases are TGTGCCACCAGCAGAGATCGATGGGAGAGTAATGAAAAACTGTTTTTT. This chain uses TRBV15 with TRBJ1-4; D is unresolved. This CDR3 is 16 amino acids long. The V end lost 0 bases, the J end lost 4 bases, and 12 bases lay between the germline ends. Germline V gives CDR1 LNHNV, CDR2 YYDKDF (reference sequence).

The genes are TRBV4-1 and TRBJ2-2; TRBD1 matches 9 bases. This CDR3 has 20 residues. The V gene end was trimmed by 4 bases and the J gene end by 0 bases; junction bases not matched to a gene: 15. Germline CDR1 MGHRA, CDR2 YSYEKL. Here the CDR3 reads CASSPRARTGEHPNTGELFF. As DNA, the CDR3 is TGCGCCAGCAGCCCAAGAGCTCGGACAGGGGAACATCCGAACACCGGGGAGCTGTTTTTT.

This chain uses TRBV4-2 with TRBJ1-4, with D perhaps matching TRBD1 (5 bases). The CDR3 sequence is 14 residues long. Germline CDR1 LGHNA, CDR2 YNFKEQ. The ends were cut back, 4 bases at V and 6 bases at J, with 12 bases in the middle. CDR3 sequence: CASSPGTSDEKLFF. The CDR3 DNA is TGTGCCAGCAGCCCCGGGACTTCCGATGAAAAACTGTTTTTT.

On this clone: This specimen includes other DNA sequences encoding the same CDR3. The DNA of the CDR3 is TGTGCCAGCAGCCGGGACAGGGTACGTCAGCCCCAGCATTTT. Protein sequence: CASSRDRVRQPQHF. This chain uses TRBV28 with TRBJ1-5; TRBD1 aligns across 9 bases. After removal of 6 bases from V and 6 bases from J, the junction contained 6 bases not matched to a gene. The germline CDR1 and CDR2 sequences are MDHEN and SYDVKM. The CDR3 sequence is 14 residues long.

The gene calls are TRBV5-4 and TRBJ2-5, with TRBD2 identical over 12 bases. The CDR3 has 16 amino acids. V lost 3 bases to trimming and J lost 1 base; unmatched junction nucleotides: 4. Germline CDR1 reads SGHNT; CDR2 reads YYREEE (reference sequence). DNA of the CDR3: TGTGCCAGCAGCTCCTGGACTAGCGGGACCCAAGAGACCCAGTACTTC. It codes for CASSSWTSGTQETQYF.

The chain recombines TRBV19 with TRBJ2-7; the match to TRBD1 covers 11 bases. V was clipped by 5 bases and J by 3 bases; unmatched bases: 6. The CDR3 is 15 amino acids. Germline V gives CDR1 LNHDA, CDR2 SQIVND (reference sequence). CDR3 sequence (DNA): TGTGCCAGTAGTGTGACCGGGACAGGGGGCTACGAGCAGTACTTC. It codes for CASSVTGTGGYEQYF.

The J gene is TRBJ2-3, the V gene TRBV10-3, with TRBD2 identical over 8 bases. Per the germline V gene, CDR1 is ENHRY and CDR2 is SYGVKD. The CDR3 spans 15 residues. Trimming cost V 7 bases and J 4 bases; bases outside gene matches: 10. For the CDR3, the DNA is TGTGCCATCATGGGGCGGGGGGCTGTAGCAGATACGCAGTATTTT. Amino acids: CAIMGRGAVADTQYF.

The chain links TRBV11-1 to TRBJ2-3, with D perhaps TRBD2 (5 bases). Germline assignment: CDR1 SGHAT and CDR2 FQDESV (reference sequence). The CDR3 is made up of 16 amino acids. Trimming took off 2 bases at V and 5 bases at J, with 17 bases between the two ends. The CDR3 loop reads CASSLRVRGSGDTQYF. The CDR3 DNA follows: TGTGCCAGCAGCTTAAGGGTTCGAGGGTCAGGAGATACGCAGTATTTT.